The entry below describes one T cell receptor beta chain. The antigen is undetermined. The sample belongs to a study of T cell responses to AZD1222 COVID-19 vaccine. Only in-frame clones appear in the TCRdb table, and some are missing; sequencing was by immunoSEQ multiplex PCR. The sample records tens of thousands of clones, about 80% being singletons. The CDR3 extends over 14 amino acids. Germline values: CDR1 SGHKS, CDR2 YYEKEE (reference sequence). V gave up 3 bases and J gave up 3 bases, with 13 bases separating them. The analysis combined second doses at about 4 or about 12 weeks. General study results and limits: The donor cohort was predominantly white British with a female majority, and clonal diversity may have been underestimated. Only six people who got AZD1222 tested seropositive at baseline. Within unmutated variant regions lay the reported targets of nearly half of spike-specific TCRs.

The TCR was taken from an adult who received the AZD1222 COVID-19 vaccine. The chain has TRBV5-5 and TRBJ2-7; the D gene is possibly TRBD1 (6 bases). Sequencing was performed on peripheral blood, taken 28 days after the second AZD1222 dose. The DNA for the CDR3 is TGTGCCAGCAGCTCATCGACAGGAGACTACGAGCAGTACTTC. This codes for CASSSSTGDYEQYF.